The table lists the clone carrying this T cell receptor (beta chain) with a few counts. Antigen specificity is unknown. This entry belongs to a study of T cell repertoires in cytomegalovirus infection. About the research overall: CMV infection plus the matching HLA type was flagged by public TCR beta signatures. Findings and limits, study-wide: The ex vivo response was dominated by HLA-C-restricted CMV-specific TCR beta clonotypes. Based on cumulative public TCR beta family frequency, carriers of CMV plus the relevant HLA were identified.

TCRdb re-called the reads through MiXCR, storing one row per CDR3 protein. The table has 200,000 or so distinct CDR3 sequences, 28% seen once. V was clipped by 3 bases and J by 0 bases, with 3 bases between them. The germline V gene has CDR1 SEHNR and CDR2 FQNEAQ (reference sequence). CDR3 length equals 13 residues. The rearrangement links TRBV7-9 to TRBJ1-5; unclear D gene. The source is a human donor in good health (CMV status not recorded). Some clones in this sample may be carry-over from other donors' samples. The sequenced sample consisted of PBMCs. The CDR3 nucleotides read TGTGCCAGCAGCTTCAGTAGCAATCAGCCCCAGCATTTT. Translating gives CASSFSSNQPQHF.